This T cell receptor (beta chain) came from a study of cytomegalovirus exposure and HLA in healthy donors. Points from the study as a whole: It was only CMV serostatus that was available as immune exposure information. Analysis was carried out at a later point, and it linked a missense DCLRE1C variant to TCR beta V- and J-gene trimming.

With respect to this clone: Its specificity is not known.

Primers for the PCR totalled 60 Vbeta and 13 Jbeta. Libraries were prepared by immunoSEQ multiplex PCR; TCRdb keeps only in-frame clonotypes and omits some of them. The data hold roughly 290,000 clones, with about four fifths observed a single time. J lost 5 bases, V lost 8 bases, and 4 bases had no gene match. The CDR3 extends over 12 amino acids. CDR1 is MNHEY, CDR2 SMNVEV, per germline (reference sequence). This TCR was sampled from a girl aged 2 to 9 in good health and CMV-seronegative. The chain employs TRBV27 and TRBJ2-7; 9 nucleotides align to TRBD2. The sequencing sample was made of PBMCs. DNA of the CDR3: TGTGCCAGCCATAGCGGGAGCGACGAGCAGTACTTC. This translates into CASHSGSDEQYF.